This is a list of T cell receptor beta chains from one sample in a study of T-cell reconstitution after alpha-beta-depleted transplantation in children. TCRdb used MiXCR to reprocess the PCR reads, holding one entry per CDR3 protein. The data hold about 240,000 distinct CDR3 sequences, with about 12% observed a single time. Here the sequenced sample was PBMCs from the stem cell graft donor, taken from the stem cell graft. Source of these receptors: a human donor who donated a stem cell graft to a child with acute lymphoblastic leukemia. The CDR3 runs from the conserved cysteine through the conserved F or W. Each record gives: CDR3 DNA, CDR3 protein, D gene, clone size, V gene, J gene. D genes are given only for firm matches. Only some rows state a clone size, as once, few, many or a class for expanded clones.

TGTGCCAGCAGCCATCCGGGACAGGGGGTTCTAGATACGCAGTATTTT	CASSHPGQGVLDTQYF	TRBD1	many	TRBV12-3/TRBV12-4	TRBJ2-3
TGTGCCAGCAGCTCAGGGGGGCAGGACTATGGCTACACCTTC	CASSSGGQDYGYTF	TRBD1	many	TRBV7-3	TRBJ1-2
TGTGCCAGCAGCCAAGATTTAGGGGACCACCCCACTGAAGCTTTCTTT	CASSQDLGDHPTEAFF	NA	many	TRBV4-2	TRBJ1-1
TGCAGCTCAGGACAGGAAAATTCCTACGAGCAGTACTTC	CSSGQENSYEQYF	TRBD1	many	TRBV20-1	TRBJ2-7
TGCGCCAGCAGCGTCTGGACAGATCCCTACAATGAGCAGTTCTTC	CASSVWTDPYNEQFF	NA	many	TRBV5-1	TRBJ2-1
TGTGCCAGCAGCTCGACGACTAGCCGCTACGAGCAGTACTTC	CASSSTTSRYEQYF	TRBD2	many	TRBV3-1	TRBJ2-7
TGTGCCAGCAGCGTAGGGCAGGGTTATTCCTACGAGCAGTACTTC	CASSVGQGYSYEQYF	NA	NA	TRBV9	TRBJ2-7
TGCAGTGCTAGATCGGTAGCTAGGGCAGATACGCAGTATTTT	CSARSVARADTQYF	NA	many	TRBV20-1	TRBJ2-3
TGTGCCAGCAGTTTTACCACAGGGGGCGGCGACGGGGGTGGCTACACCTTC	CASSFTTGGGDGGGYTF	TRBD1	many	TRBV28	TRBJ1-2
TGTGCCAGCAGAAGGAGCGTCAGCTCCTACGAGCAGTACTTC	CASRRSVSSYEQYF	NA	many	TRBV6-2/TRBV6-3	TRBJ2-7
TGTGCCTGCTCCCAGAGGGCCGGGACTAGCTTCGACAATGAGCAGTTCTTC	CACSQRAGTSFDNEQFF	TRBD2	NA	TRBV3-1	TRBJ2-1
TGTGCCAGCAGCTTGGAGACTAGCGGAGACTACGAGCAGTACTTC	CASSLETSGDYEQYF	TRBD2	many	TRBV5-5	TRBJ2-7
TGCGCCAGCAGCCAAGGAGTTTGGGACCCCCGGAGTACTGAAGCTTTCTTT	CASSQGVWDPRSTEAFF	NA	few	TRBV4-3	TRBJ1-1
TGTGCCAGCAGCTTGCTGGGGGCGGACGAGCAGTACTTC	CASSLLGADEQYF	NA	many	TRBV5-4	TRBJ2-7
TGTGCCAGCAGCATAGGAACGACAGTCTCCTCCTACGAGCAGTACTTC	CASSIGTTVSSYEQYF	NA	few	TRBV14	TRBJ2-7
TGCGCCAGCAGCTCCGACGGGACAGGGCTATCACCCCTCCACTTT	CASSSDGTGLSPLHF	TRBD1	few	TRBV5-1	TRBJ1-6
TGTGCCAGCAGCGCCGGTACAGGGGCGGGGAATGAGCAGTTCTTC	CASSAGTGAGNEQFF	NA	many	TRBV3-1	TRBJ2-1
TGTGCCATCAGTGAAGGCCGAGCGTGGGGCTACGAGCAGTACTTC	CAISEGRAWGYEQYF	NA	many	TRBV10-3	TRBJ2-7